This T cell receptor beta chain comes out of a study of blood T cell repertoires in COVID-19. The data were produced by immunoSEQ multiplex PCR, yet TCRdb's version contains in-frame clones alone and is incomplete. This sample carries approximately 160,000 clones, around 84% of them seen once, and the ten largest clones take approximately 8.4%. Trimming left V 5 bases short and J 14 bases short, with 22 bases between. Germline V gene data show CDR1 as SGHAT and CDR2 as FQNNGV. This CDR3 is 14 amino acids long. The clonotype originates from a woman aged 45-65 years who had recovered from COVID-19. The source material was PBMCs or T cells enriched from blood (not recorded which). The gene calls are TRBV11-2 and TRBJ2-1; D may be TRBD2 (6 bases). The chain's CDR3 is CASSPPYSGGSEFF. As DNA, the CDR3 is TGTGCCAGCAGCCCCCCCTATTCTGGGGGGTCAGAGTTCTTC.